The present TCR beta chain was sequenced within a study of T cell responses to AZD1222 COVID-19 vaccine. Points on this clone: Antigen: not known.

Study-wide results and limits: Clonal diversity may have been underestimated in mostly white British donors. Nearly half of unique spike-specific TCRs reportedly avoided B.1.351 and B.1.1.7 mutated regions. Breadth and depth of Spike-specific TCRs rose after two AZD1222 doses. There were repertoire samples only from the period after the peak T cell response.

Trimming shortened V by 4 bases and J by 1 base, and 14 bases separated the two germline ends. Germline CDR1 is SGHKS and CDR2 is YYEKEE (reference sequence). This CDR3 region has 15 residues. Clones were read by immunoSEQ multiplex PCR, and TCRdb kept only the in-frame ones, dropping some. Of about 44,000 clones listed, 65% to 85% are singletons. The TCR comes from an adult in good health. This specimen was peripheral blood, taken on day 0 of AZD1222 vaccination. This chain links TRBV5-5 with TRBJ1-1; a possible D gene is TRBD1 (6 bases). CDR3 sequence reads: CASSLSWGANTEAFF. The CDR3, as DNA: TGTGCCAGCAGCCTCTCTTGGGGGGCGAACACTGAAGCTTTCTTT.